This T cell receptor beta chain was sequenced for a study of molecular identifiers for immune sequencing clone quantification. The authors built bulk TCR libraries by previously described methods with listed TCR primers. TCRdb passed the PCR reads through MiXCR, listing each CDR3 protein once. The top ten hold about 0.8% of the sample, which has some 680,000 distinct CDR3 sequences, roughly 23% seen once. CDR3 length: 15 residues. V gave up 6 bases and J gave up 3 bases; unmatched junction bases: 10. CDR1 is DFQATT and CDR2 is SNEGSKA in the germline V gene (reference sequence). This clonotype has a count of ten or more.

J is TRBJ2-3 and V is TRBV20-1, with 9 positions matching TRBD2. The receptor's source is a human donor in good health. Some libraries in this study had Jurkat cell RNA spiked in. The sample taken for sequencing was naive CD8+ T cells from blood, with Jurkat cell RNA spiked in. Sample subset: FACS-sorted CD8+CD4-CCR7+CD45RA+ naive T cells. DNA for the CDR3: TGCAGTGCACCCGGTAGTAGCGGGAGAACAGATACGCAGTATTTT. This translates into CSAPGSSGRTDTQYF.